This is a list of T cell receptor beta chains from one sample in a study of OX40 agonist ivuxolimab in advanced cancers. The table came from immunoSEQ multiplex PCR; TCRdb's copy has only in-frame clones and leaves some out. The repertoire has about 77,000 clones, approximately 82% of them found once; the top ten carry 0.76%. The starting material was CD4+ or CD8+ T cells sorted from blood, obtained in a trial of the OX40 agonist ivuxolimab. Receptors originate from an adult with an advanced solid tumor such as melanoma, head and neck, liver or kidney cancer. Each CDR3 is given with its conserved first and last residue. Fields, in order: J gene, clone size, V gene, CDR3 protein. Expanded clones get a size class; other rows say once, few or many, or leave the size out.

J gene: TRBJ1-1
clone size: -
V gene: TRBV18
CDR3 protein: CASSPNRDRGRNTEAFF

J gene: TRBJ1-1
clone size: -
V gene: TRBV28
CDR3 protein: CASSFQTEAFF

J gene: TRBJ2-2
clone size: -
V gene: TRBV10-3
CDR3 protein: CATGTGVTGELFF

J gene: TRBJ2-7
clone size: -
V gene: TRBV6-1
CDR3 protein: CASSNIGPPWEQYF

J gene: TRBJ1-4
clone size: -
V gene: TRBV5-1
CDR3 protein: CASSWSQGGGYEKLFF

J gene: TRBJ1-4
clone size: -
V gene: TRBV19
CDR3 protein: CASRPDRERNEKLFF

J gene: TRBJ2-6
clone size: -
V gene: TRBV7-9
CDR3 protein: CASSSGVSGANVLTF

J gene: TRBJ1-4
clone size: -
V gene: TRBV19
CDR3 protein: CASRSNEKLFF

J gene: TRBJ2-7
clone size: -
V gene: TRBV27
CDR3 protein: CARGDTGGHPYEQYF

J gene: TRBJ2-1
clone size: once
V gene: TRBV6-5
CDR3 protein: CASRTGGKYPEQFF

J gene: TRBJ1-4
clone size: once
V gene: TRBV7-9
CDR3 protein: CASSLATGRVGEKLFF

J gene: TRBJ1-1
clone size: few
V gene: TRBV7-9
CDR3 protein: CASSKRTGEAEAFF

J gene: TRBJ2-2
clone size: -
V gene: TRBV5-1
CDR3 protein: CASSLELENTGELFF

J gene: TRBJ1-6
clone size: -
V gene: TRBV7-3
CDR3 protein: CASSLGQGHSPLHF

J gene: TRBJ1-3
clone size: -
V gene: TRBV7-9
CDR3 protein: CASSPGGVGNTIYF

J gene: TRBJ2-7
clone size: -
V gene: TRBV19
CDR3 protein: CASSTGARDEQYF

J gene: TRBJ1-4
clone size: -
V gene: TRBV11-2
CDR3 protein: CASTTNRASEKLFF

J gene: TRBJ2-7
clone size: -
V gene: TRBV5-1
CDR3 protein: CASETEPVWEQYF

J gene: TRBJ1-3
clone size: -
V gene: TRBV6-1
CDR3 protein: CASSEAGGPGNTIYF

J gene: TRBJ1-5
clone size: -
V gene: TRBV2
CDR3 protein: CASSEAGTGNRPQHF

J gene: TRBJ1-5
clone size: -
V gene: TRBV15
CDR3 protein: CATSRYREASQPQHF

J gene: TRBJ1-2
clone size: -
V gene: TRBV5-1
CDR3 protein: CASTTGDAQTGYTF